This TCR beta chain was retrieved from a study of cytomegalovirus exposure and HLA in healthy donors. CDR3 length: 14 amino acids. Trimming took 2 bases from V and 2 from J, leaving 7 bases between them. CDR1 and CDR2 from the germline V gene are MDHEN and SYDVKM. Using immunoSEQ multiplex PCR, the repertoire was profiled, and TCRdb retains in-frame clones only, with some absent. The sample yields approximately 190,000 clones, 75% to 90% seen once. The genes are TRBV28 and TRBJ1-3; D is undetermined. Sequencing was performed on PBMCs. This sequence originates from a man aged 18 to 35 in good health and CMV-seropositive. For the CDR3, the DNA is TGTGCCAGCAGTTTACCCCAGGCTGGAAACACCATATATTTT. It yields the protein CASSLPQAGNTIYF.